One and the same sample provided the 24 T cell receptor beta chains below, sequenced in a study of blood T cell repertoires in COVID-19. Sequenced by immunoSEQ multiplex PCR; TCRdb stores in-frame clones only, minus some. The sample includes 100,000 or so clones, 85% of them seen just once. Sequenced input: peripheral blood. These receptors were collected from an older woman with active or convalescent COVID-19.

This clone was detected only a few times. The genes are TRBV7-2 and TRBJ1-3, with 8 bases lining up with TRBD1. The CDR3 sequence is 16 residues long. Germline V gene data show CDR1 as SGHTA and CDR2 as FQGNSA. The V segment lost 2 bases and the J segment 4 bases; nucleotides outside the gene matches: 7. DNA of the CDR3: TGTGCCAGCAGCTTAAATCAGGGGGCGATGGGAAACACCATATATTTT. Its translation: CASSLNQGAMGNTIYF.

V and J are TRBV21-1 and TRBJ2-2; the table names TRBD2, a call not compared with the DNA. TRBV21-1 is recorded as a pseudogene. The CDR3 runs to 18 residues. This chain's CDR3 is CARPEISRLADTTGELFF. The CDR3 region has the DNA TGTGCCAGGCCGGAAATAAGCCGACTAGCAGATACTACCGGGGAGCTGTTTTTT.

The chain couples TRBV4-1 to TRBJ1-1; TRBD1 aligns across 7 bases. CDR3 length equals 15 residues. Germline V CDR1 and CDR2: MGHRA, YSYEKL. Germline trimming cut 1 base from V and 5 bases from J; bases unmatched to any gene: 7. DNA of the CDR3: TGCGCCAGCAGCCAAGCGGGCAGGGGGAGGACTGAAGCTTTCTTT. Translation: CASSQAGRGRTEAFF.

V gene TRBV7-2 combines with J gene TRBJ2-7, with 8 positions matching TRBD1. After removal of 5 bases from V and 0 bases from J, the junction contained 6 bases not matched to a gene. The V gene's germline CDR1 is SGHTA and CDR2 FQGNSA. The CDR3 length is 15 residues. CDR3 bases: TGTGCCAGCAGCGGAGGGACAGGCAGCTCCTACGAGCAGTACTTC. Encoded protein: CASSGGTGSSYEQYF.

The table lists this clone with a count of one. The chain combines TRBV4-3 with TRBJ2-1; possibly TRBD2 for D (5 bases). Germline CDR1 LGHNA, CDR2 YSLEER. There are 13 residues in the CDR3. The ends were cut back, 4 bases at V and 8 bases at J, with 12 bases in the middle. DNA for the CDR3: TGCGCCAGCAGCCGGGGAGCAGCCGATGAGCAGTTCTTC. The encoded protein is CASSRGAADEQFF.

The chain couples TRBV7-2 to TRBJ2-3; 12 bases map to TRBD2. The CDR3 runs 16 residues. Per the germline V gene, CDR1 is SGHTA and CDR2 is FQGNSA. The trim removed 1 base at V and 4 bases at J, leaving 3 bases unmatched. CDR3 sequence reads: CASSLVLAGGSDTQYF. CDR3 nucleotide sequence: TGTGCCAGCAGCTTAGTACTAGCGGGGGGTTCAGATACGCAGTATTTT. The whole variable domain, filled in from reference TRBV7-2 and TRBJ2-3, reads GAGVSQSPSNKVTEKGKDVELRCDPISGHTALYWYRQSLGQGLEFLIYFQGNSAPDKSGLPSDRFSAERTGGSVSTLTIQRTQQEDSAVYLCASSLVLAGGSDTQYFGPGTRLTVL.

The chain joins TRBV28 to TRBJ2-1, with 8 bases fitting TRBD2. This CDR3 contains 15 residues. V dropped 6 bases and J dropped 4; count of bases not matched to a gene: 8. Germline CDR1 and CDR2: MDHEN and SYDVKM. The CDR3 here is CASRSTSGLYNEQFF. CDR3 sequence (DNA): TGTGCCAGCAGATCTACTAGCGGCCTATACAATGAGCAGTTCTTC.

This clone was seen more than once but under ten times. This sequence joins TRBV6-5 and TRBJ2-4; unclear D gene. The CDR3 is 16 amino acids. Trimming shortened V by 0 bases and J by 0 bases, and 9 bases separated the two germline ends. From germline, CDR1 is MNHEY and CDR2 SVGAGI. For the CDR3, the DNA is TGTGCCAGCAGTTACTCGCAGGCAGTAGCCAAAAACATTCAGTACTTC. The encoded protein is CASSYSQAVAKNIQYF.

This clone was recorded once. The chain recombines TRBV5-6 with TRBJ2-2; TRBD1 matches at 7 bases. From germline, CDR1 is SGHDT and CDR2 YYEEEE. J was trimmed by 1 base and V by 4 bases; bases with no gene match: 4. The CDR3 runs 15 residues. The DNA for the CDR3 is TGTGCCAGCAGCCGACAGGGACGGAACACCGGGGAGCTGTTTTTT. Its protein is CASSRQGRNTGELFF.

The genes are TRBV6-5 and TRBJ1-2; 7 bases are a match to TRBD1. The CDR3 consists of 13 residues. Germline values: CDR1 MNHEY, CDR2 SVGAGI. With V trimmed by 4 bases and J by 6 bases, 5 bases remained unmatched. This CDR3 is CASSLQGRDGYTF. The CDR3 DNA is TGTGCCAGCAGTTTACAGGGGCGGGATGGCTACACCTTC.

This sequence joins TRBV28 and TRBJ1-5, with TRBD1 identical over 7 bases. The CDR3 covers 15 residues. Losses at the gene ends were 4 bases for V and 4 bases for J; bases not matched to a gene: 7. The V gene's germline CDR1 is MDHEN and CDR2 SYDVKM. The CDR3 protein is CASSSRTTGNQPQHF. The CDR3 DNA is TGTGCCAGCAGTTCGAGAACGACAGGGAATCAGCCCCAGCATTTT. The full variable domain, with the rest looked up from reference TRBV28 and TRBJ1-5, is DVKVTQSSRYLVKRTGEKVFLECVQDMDHENMFWYRQDPGLGLRLIYFSYDVKMKEKGDIPEGYSVSREKKERFSLILESASTNQTSMYLCASSSRTTGNQPQHFGDGTRLSIL.

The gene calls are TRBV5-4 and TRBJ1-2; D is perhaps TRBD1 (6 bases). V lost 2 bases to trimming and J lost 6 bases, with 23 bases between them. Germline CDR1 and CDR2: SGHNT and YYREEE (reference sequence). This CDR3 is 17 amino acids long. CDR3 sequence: CASSFRRPGAPLDGYTF. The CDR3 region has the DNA TGTGCCAGCAGCTTTAGGAGGCCAGGGGCTCCTCTAGATGGCTACACCTTC.

The CDR3 here is CASNQYQETQYF. The DNA for the CDR3 is TGTGCCAGTAACCAGTACCAAGAGACCCAGTACTTC. The chain combines TRBV2 with TRBJ2-5, with no clear D. The V end was cut by 9 bases, the J end by 0 bases, with 8 bases between. Germline V gene data show CDR1 as SNHLY and CDR2 as FYNNEI. This CDR3 spans 12 amino acids.

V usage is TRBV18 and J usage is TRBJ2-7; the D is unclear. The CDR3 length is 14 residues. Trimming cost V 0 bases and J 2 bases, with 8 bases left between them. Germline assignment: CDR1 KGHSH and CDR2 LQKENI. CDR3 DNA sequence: TGTGCCAGCTCACCACCGATGGCCCCCTACGAGCAGTACTTC. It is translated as CASSPPMAPYEQYF.

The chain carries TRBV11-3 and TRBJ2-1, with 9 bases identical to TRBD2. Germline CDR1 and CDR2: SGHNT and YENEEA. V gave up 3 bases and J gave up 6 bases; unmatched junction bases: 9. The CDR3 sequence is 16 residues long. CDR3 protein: CASSFGASGKGNEQFF. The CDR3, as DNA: TGTGCCAGCAGCTTTGGTGCTAGCGGGAAGGGCAATGAGCAGTTCTTC.

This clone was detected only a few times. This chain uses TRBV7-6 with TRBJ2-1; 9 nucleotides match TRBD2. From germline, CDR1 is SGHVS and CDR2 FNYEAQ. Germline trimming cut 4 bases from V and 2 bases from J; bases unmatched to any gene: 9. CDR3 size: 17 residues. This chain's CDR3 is CASSSLSGSGPYNEQFF. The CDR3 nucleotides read TGTGCCAGCAGCTCCCTTAGCGGGAGCGGACCCTACAATGAGCAGTTCTTC.

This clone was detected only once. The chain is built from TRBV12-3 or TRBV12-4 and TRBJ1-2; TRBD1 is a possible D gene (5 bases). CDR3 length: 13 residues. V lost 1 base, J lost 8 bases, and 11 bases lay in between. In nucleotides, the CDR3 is TGTGCCAGCAGTTTAGGGCCAGGGCGGGGCTACACCTTC. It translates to CASSLGPGRGYTF.

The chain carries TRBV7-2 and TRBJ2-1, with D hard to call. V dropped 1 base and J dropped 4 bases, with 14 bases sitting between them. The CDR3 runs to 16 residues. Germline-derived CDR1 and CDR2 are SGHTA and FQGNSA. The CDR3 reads CASSLVAAERYNEQFF. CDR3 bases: TGTGCCAGCAGCTTAGTTGCGGCAGAGAGATACAATGAGCAGTTCTTC.

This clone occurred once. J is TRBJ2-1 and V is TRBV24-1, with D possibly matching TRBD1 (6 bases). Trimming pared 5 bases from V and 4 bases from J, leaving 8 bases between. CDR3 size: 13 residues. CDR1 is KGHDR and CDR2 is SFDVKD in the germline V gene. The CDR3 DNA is TGTGCCACCAGTGCGGACAGTTACAATGAGCAGTTCTTC. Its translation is CATSADSYNEQFF.

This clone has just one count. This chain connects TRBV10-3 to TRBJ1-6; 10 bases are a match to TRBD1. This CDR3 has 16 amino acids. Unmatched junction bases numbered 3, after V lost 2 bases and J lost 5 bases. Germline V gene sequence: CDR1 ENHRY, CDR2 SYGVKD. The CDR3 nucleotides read TGTGCCATCAGTGAGCCCGGGACAGGGGATAATTCACCCCTCCACTTT. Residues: CAISEPGTGDNSPLHF.

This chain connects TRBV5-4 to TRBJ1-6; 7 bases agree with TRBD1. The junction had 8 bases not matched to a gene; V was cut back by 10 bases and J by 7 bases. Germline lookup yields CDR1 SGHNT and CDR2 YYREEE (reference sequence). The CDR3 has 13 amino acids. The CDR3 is CAARDRSNSPLHF. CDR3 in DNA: TGTGCCGCACGGGACAGATCAAATTCACCCCTCCACTTT. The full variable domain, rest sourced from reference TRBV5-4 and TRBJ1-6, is ETGVTQSPTHLIKTRGQQVTLRCSSQSGHNTVSWYQQALGQGPQFIFQYYREEENGRGNFPPRFSGLQFPNYSSELNVNALELDDSALYLCAARDRSNSPLHFGNGTRLTVT.

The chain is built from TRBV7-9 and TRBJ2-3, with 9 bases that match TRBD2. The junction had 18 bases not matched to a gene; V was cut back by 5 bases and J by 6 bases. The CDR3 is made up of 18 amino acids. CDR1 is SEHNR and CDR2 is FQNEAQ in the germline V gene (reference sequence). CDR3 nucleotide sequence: TGTGCCAGCAGCCCCCCACGGGGACGCGGGGGGGTCAGGGATACGCAGTATTTT. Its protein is CASSPPRGRGGVRDTQYF.

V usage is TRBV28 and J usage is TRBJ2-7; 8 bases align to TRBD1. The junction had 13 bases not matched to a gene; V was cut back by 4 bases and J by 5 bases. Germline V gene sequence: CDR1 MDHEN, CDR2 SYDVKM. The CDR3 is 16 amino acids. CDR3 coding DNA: TGTGCCAGCAGTTCCCCCCGAAGGACAGGGCCGGACGAGCAGTACTTC. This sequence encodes CASSSPRRTGPDEQYF.

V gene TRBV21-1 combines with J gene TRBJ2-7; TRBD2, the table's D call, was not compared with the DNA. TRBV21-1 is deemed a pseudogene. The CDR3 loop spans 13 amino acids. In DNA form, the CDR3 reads TGTGCCAGCAGCTCTGGAGAAAACTACGAGCAGTACTTC. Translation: CASSSGENYEQYF.